The clone carrying this TCR beta chain has at least ten counts. The target antigen is unknown. This record belongs to a study of early T cells in non-severe SARS-CoV-2 infection. Study details: The chains were unpaired, and the sequenced material was bulk RNA from unsorted whole blood.

Individual cDNA molecules received unique molecular identifiers. MiXCR, run by TCRdb on the 5' RACE reads, gives a single entry per CDR3 protein. This table holds more than 70,000 distinct CDR3 sequences, approximately 14% found once. Study conclusions and caveats: Matches to VDJdb favored anti-spike CD8 responses and missed private and CD4 specificities.

The CDR3 contains 14 residues. Germline V CDR1 and CDR2: SGHAT, FQNNGV. Trimming took off 3 bases at V and 3 bases at J, with 12 bases between the two ends. This clonotype was obtained from an adult who was a healthcare worker with PCR-confirmed SARS-CoV-2 infection or an uninfected control (not recorded which). V is TRBV11-2 and J is TRBJ2-7, with D unresolved. The material sequenced was whole blood. CDR3 nucleotides: TGTGCCAGCAGCTTTCCGGCAGGTCACTACGAGCAGTACTTC. Translated: CASSFPAGHYEQYF.